The 14 T cell receptor beta chains listed next were all sequenced from one sample in a study of blood T cell repertoires in COVID-19. Repertoires were generated with immunoSEQ multiplex PCR, while TCRdb's copy carries only in-frame clones and drops some. The data contain roughly 500,000 clones, approximately 92% of them singletons. The sample comprised peripheral blood. Receptors originate from a man between 18 and 29 years old with COVID-19, enrolled during active disease.

As DNA, the CDR3 is TGCGCCAGCAGTGTAGGAGGGAACCCTGGAAACACCATATATTTT. Protein: CASSVGGNPGNTIYF. The chain joins TRBV10-2 to TRBJ1-3; no reliable D call. V was trimmed by 4 bases and J by 2 bases, leaving 12 bases between them. Germline lookup yields CDR1 WSHSY and CDR2 SAAADI. This CDR3 contains 15 residues.

This sequence joins TRBV12-5 and TRBJ2-3, with 8 bases lining up with TRBD1. Germline V gene data show CDR1 as LGHNT and CDR2 as FRNRAP. The CDR3 has 13 residues. The CDR3 loop reads CVAGTGNTDTQYF. The CDR3 nucleotides read TGTGTCGCCGGGACAGGTAACACAGATACGCAGTATTTT.

The genes are TRBV25-1 and TRBJ2-7; 8 nucleotides line up with TRBD2. CDR1 is MGHDK, CDR2 SYGVNS, per germline. CDR3 length equals 15 residues. V was clipped by 3 bases and J by 3 bases; unmatched bases: 7. CDR3 amino acids: CASSEGEREIYEQYF. DNA of the CDR3: TGTGCCAGCAGTGAGGGGGAGCGGGAGATCTACGAGCAGTACTTC.

The J gene is TRBJ2-1, the V gene TRBV5-1; TRBD2 is a possible D gene (5 bases). The germline V and J ends were trimmed by 0 bases and 3 bases, with 10 bases remaining between them. This CDR3 spans 15 amino acids. Per the germline V gene, CDR1 is SGHRS and CDR2 is YFSETQ. This chain's CDR3 is CASSLVVGGYNEQFF. The CDR3 nucleotides are TGCGCCAGCAGCTTGGTGGTAGGAGGCTACAATGAGCAGTTCTTC.

The rearrangement links TRBV4-2 to TRBJ2-1; a weak D match, TRBD2 (5 bases). The CDR3 consists of 17 residues. Trimming shortened V by 0 bases and J by 3 bases, and 15 bases separated the two germline ends. Germline lookup yields CDR1 LGHNA and CDR2 YNFKEQ. The CDR3 nucleotides are TGTGCCAGCAGCCAAGACACGGGGAATCGATACTACAATGAGCAGTTCTTC. Translation: CASSQDTGNRYYNEQFF.

The chain uses TRBV5-8 and TRBJ2-7; TRBD1 might be the D (5 bases). The CDR3 has 16 residues. Germline loops: CDR1 SGHTS, CDR2 YDEGEE. Trimming pared 4 bases from V and 5 bases from J, leaving 22 bases between. The CDR3 nucleotides read TGTGCCAGCAGCCCTCCCCGGTCCAGGGCGTTAAACGAGCAGTACTTC. The encoded protein is CASSPPRSRALNEQYF.

This clone has only one observation. This sequence joins TRBV7-9 and TRBJ2-1; unclear D gene. The V gene lost 5 bases and the J gene lost 0 bases, with 11 bases spanning the gap. Germline-derived CDR1 and CDR2 are SEHNR and FQNEAQ (reference sequence). The CDR3 totals 15 residues. The CDR3 reads CASSQAMSSYNEQFF. The CDR3, as DNA: TGTGCCAGCAGCCAAGCAATGAGCTCCTACAATGAGCAGTTCTTC. Complete variable domain (other parts from reference TRBV7-9 and TRBJ2-1): DTGVSQNPRHKITKRGQNVTFRCDPISEHNRLYWYRQTLGQGPEFLTYFQNEAQLEKSRLLSDRFSAERPKGSFSTLEIQRTEQGDSAMYLCASSQAMSSYNEQFFGPGTRLTVL.

V and J are TRBV7-2 and TRBJ2-3; 11 positions match TRBD2. Unmatched junction bases numbered 6, after V lost 5 bases and J lost 2 bases. The CDR3 is 16 amino acids. CDR1 is SGHTA, CDR2 FQGNSA, per germline. The CDR3 here is CASSTSSGGTTDTQYF. CDR3 coding DNA: TGTGCCAGCAGCACGTCTAGCGGGGGGACCACAGATACGCAGTATTTT.

The genes are TRBV18 and TRBJ1-1, with 11 bases aligning to TRBD1. Germline values: CDR1 KGHSH, CDR2 LQKENI. The CDR3 covers 12 residues. J was trimmed by 13 bases and V by 2 bases; bases with no gene match: 3. The CDR3 nucleotides read TGTGCCAGCTCACCAGGGACAGGGGGAGGTTTCTTT. Its translation is CASSPGTGGGFF.

The J gene is TRBJ2-1, the V gene TRBV7-8; 12 bases fit TRBD1. The V and J ends lost 5 bases and 10 bases, in that order; junction bases with no gene match: 12. CDR1 and CDR2 from the germline V gene are SGHVS and FQNEAQ. The CDR3 is made up of 16 amino acids. The CDR3: CASSAYPGQGAGEQFF. The CDR3 nucleotides read TGTGCCAGCAGCGCCTATCCGGGACAGGGGGCCGGGGAGCAGTTCTTC.

This sequence joins TRBV11-2 and TRBJ2-2; 7 nucleotides match TRBD2. Germline CDR1 reads SGHAT; CDR2 reads FQNNGV. After removal of 3 bases from V and 1 base from J, the junction contained 2 bases not matched to a gene. The length of the CDR3 is 15 residues. This CDR3 reads CASSFGGRNTGELFF. CDR3 nucleotide sequence: TGTGCCAGCAGCTTCGGCGGGAGGAACACCGGGGAGCTGTTTTTT. Full variable domain (outside the CDR3, taken from reference TRBV11-2 and TRBJ2-2): EAGVAQSPRYKIIEKRQSVAFWCNPISGHATLYWYQQILGQGPKLLIQFQNNGVVDDSQLPKDRFSAERLKGVDSTLKIQPAKLEDSAVYLCASSFGGRNTGELFFGEGSRLTVL.

The chain is built from TRBV19 and TRBJ2-1; the D gene is possibly TRBD2 (5 bases). CDR3 length equals 16 residues. Germline assignment: CDR1 LNHDA and CDR2 SQIVND (reference sequence). Trimming cost V 10 bases and J 4 bases, with 23 bases left between them. Here the CDR3 reads CATTRGAEPIYNEQFF. The CDR3 DNA reads as TGTGCCACGACACGGGGAGCTGAGCCCATATACAATGAGCAGTTCTTC.

In nucleotides, the CDR3 is TGTGCCAGCAGTTACTCAGGACAGGGGTTAGGGACCCAGTACTTC. Translating it yields CASSYSGQGLGTQYF. V and J are TRBV6-5 and TRBJ2-5, with 9 nucleotides matching TRBD1. V lost 0 bases, J lost 7 bases, and 6 bases stayed unmatched. From germline, CDR1 is MNHEY and CDR2 SVGAGI. The CDR3 sequence is 15 residues long.

This clone was recorded at least ten times. This chain joins TRBV30 and TRBJ1-5; no clear D gene. V was cut by 0 bases and J by 4 bases, with 13 bases left in between. The germline V gene encodes CDR1 GTSNPN and CDR2 SVGIG (reference sequence). This CDR3 is 15 amino acids long. CDR3 nucleotides: TGTGCCTGGAGTGTATTACTAGGGTTGAATCAGCCCCAGCATTTT. It encodes CAWSVLLGLNQPQHF.